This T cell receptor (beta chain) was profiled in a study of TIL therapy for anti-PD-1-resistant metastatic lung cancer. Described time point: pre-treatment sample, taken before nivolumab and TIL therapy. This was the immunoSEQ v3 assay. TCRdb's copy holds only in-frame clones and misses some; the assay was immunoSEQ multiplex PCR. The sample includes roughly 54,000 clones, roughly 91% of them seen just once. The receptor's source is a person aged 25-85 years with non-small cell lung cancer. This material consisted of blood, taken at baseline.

CDR3 coding DNA: TGTGCCAGTGGGGGGTTCGCTGAAGCTTTCTTT. Its translation: CASGGFAEAFF. The J gene is TRBJ1-1, the V gene TRBV19; possibly TRBD1 for D (5 bases). This CDR3 has 11 residues. The V and J ends lost 8 bases and 6 bases respectively, with 10 bases between them. The germline V gene has CDR1 LNHDA and CDR2 SQIVND (reference sequence).